A single sample gave rise to the 24 T cell receptor beta chains below, sequenced in a study of CD8 T cells in ankylosing spondylitis. MiXCR was run by TCRdb on the 5' RACE reads, yielding one entry per CDR3 protein. In the table there are about 260,000 distinct CDR3 sequences, about 19% of which are singletons. Sequenced: blood, either unsorted or a sorted T cell fraction (not recorded which). These receptors were obtained from a male donor with ankylosing spondylitis or in good health (not recorded which).

The rearrangement links TRBV12-3 or TRBV12-4 to TRBJ2-3; 9 bases line up with TRBD2. The CDR3 extends over 13 amino acids. V gave up 6 bases and J gave up 6 bases; unmatched junction bases: 4. The CDR3 DNA sequence: TGTGCCAGCAGAAGCGGGGGGTTCGATACGCAGTATTTT. Amino acid sequence: CASRSGGFDTQYF.

This clonotype has at least ten counts. The chain combines TRBV3-1 with TRBJ1-5, with D possibly being TRBD1 (6 bases). Between the trimmed V and J ends, which lost 1 base and 1 base, there was a span of 8 bases. The CDR3 covers 15 residues. Per germline, CDR1 LGHDT and CDR2 YNNKEL (reference sequence). The CDR3 coding sequence is TGTGCCAGCAGCCAAGGCACAGGGAGCAATCAGCCCCAGCATTTT. Translation gives CASSQGTGSNQPQHF.

The V call is TRBV12-3 or TRBV12-4, the J call TRBJ1-5; D is ambiguous. Trimming left V 6 bases short and J 4 bases short, with 13 bases between. The CDR3 runs to 14 residues. CDR3 amino acids: CASSKGTSNQPQHF. The CDR3 nucleotides read TGTGCCAGCAGCAAGGGTACATCAAATCAGCCCCAGCATTTT.

The V and J genes are TRBV9 and TRBJ1-1; D unresolved. There are 15 residues in the CDR3. The germline V and J ends were trimmed by 0 bases and 1 base, with 10 bases remaining between them. From germline, CDR1 is SGDLS and CDR2 YYNGEE. Written as DNA, the CDR3 is TGTGCCAGCAGCGTAGGTCGCCAACCGAACACTGAAGCTTTCTTT. Translated: CASSVGRQPNTEAFF.

This clonotype was seen a handful of times. This chain uses TRBV28 with TRBJ2-3, with D maybe TRBD1 (5 bases). There are 15 residues in the CDR3. The V end was cut by 8 bases, the J end by 3 bases, with 18 bases between. Germline values: CDR1 MDHEN, CDR2 SYDVKM. CDR3 loop: CASRFLGVGTDTQYF. The CDR3 nucleotides are TGTGCCAGCCGGTTTTTAGGGGTCGGGACAGATACGCAGTATTTT. Based on the CDR3 plus reference TRBV28 and TRBJ2-3, the full variable domain is DVKVTQSSRYLVKRTGEKVFLECVQDMDHENMFWYRQDPGLGLRLIYFSYDVKMKEKGDIPEGYSVSREKKERFSLILESASTNQTSMYLCASRFLGVGTDTQYFGPGTRLTVL.

This clonotype has at least ten counts. This chain joins TRBV29-1 and TRBJ2-1; the D is unclear. From germline, CDR1 is SQVTM and CDR2 ANQGSEA. V lost 5 bases and J lost 5, with 10 bases in between. This CDR3 spans 12 amino acids. The CDR3 loop reads CSVIRADNEQFF. The CDR3, as DNA: TGCAGCGTTATCCGGGCCGACAATGAGCAGTTCTTC.

The chain couples TRBV11-2 to TRBJ2-7; 10 bases are shared with TRBD2. The germline gives CDR1 SGHAT, CDR2 FQNNGV. The CDR3 spans 14 residues. The V segment lost 5 bases and the J segment 4 bases; nucleotides outside the gene matches: 5. The CDR3: CASSRPGLAYEQYV. CDR3 DNA: TGTGCCAGCAGCCGCCCGGGACTAGCGTACGAGCAGTACGTC.

The table lists this clonotype with many counts. This rearrangement joins TRBV10-3 to TRBJ2-1; possibly TRBD1 for D (6 bases). V lost 8 bases and J lost 5, with 7 bases in between. CDR1 and CDR2 (germline): ENHRY, SYGVKD. This CDR3 spans 11 amino acids. CDR3 region: CAIRTDNEQFF. The CDR3 DNA follows: TGTGCCATCCGGACAGACAATGAGCAGTTCTTC.

This clonotype was seen a handful of times. The CDR3 here is CASSLEWGTEAFF. In nucleotides, the CDR3 is TGTGCCAGCAGTTTAGAATGGGGCACTGAAGCTTTCTTT. This sequence joins TRBV28 and TRBJ1-1; D not certain. CDR3 length: 13 residues. Germline lookup yields CDR1 MDHEN and CDR2 SYDVKM. Trimming shortened V by 2 bases and J by 4 bases, and 8 bases separated the two germline ends.

The chain carries TRBV7-9 and TRBJ1-1; no clear D gene. The CDR3 covers 14 residues. The V gene lost 2 bases and the J gene lost 2 bases, with 9 bases spanning the gap. Germline V gene lookup returns CDR1 SEHNR and CDR2 FQNEAQ (reference sequence). The CDR3 DNA is TGTGCCAGCAGCTTATTAGAATATAACACTGAAGCTTTCTTT. Protein: CASSLLEYNTEAFF.

The sample holds a few counts of this clonotype. V is TRBV20-1 and J is TRBJ2-1; 7 bases map to TRBD2. CDR1 DFQATT and CDR2 SNEGSKA come from the germline V gene (reference sequence). This CDR3 is 16 amino acids long. The V gene end was trimmed by 1 base and the J gene end by 7 bases; junction bases not matched to a gene: 13. For the CDR3, the DNA is TGCAGTGCTAGAGGGGGGGGGGAGTGGGGTCGTAATGAGCAGTTCTTC. As protein: CSARGGGEWGRNEQFF.

This clonotype was found a few times. This sequence joins TRBV5-1 and TRBJ1-1; TRBD1 matches at 7 bases. The CDR3 totals 15 residues. In germline, CDR1 is SGHRS, CDR2 YFSETQ. The junction had 5 bases not matched to a gene; V was cut back by 0 bases and J by 3 bases. This CDR3 reads CASSLGTGWDTEAFF. CDR3 DNA sequence: TGCGCCAGCAGCTTGGGGACAGGTTGGGACACTGAAGCTTTCTTT.

This clonotype occurred many times. CDR3 sequence reads: CASSFAGGGVRNEQFF. The CDR3 DNA follows: TGCGCCAGCAGCTTCGCCGGGGGCGGGGTTCGCAATGAGCAGTTCTTC. V gene TRBV5-1 combines with J gene TRBJ2-1; D is perhaps TRBD1 or TRBD2 (6 bases each). CDR3 length: 16 amino acids. Germline V gives CDR1 SGHRS, CDR2 YFSETQ. V was cut by 2 bases and J by 6 bases, with 18 bases left in between.

This clonotype has a handful of counts. The chain has TRBV20-1 and TRBJ2-3, with D hard to call. The germline gives CDR1 DFQATT, CDR2 SNEGSKA (reference sequence). V lost 2 bases, J lost 0 bases, and 6 bases lay in between. This CDR3 contains 13 residues. The CDR3: CSARPPSTDTQYF. Here the CDR3 DNA reads TGCAGTGCTAGACCCCCTAGCACAGATACGCAGTATTTT.

The chain uses TRBV20-1 and TRBJ2-2, with D tentatively TRBD2 (6 bases). Germline CDR1 reads DFQATT; CDR2 reads SNEGSKA (reference sequence). This CDR3 has 13 amino acids. V was trimmed by 7 bases and J by 0 bases, leaving 9 bases between them. The CDR3 protein is CSGRRANTGELFF. The CDR3 DNA sequence: TGCAGTGGCCGGAGGGCGAACACCGGGGAGCTGTTTTTT.

The gene calls are TRBV12-3 or TRBV12-4 and TRBJ1-1; the D gene is possibly TRBD1 (5 bases). With 6 bases removed from V and 5 bases from J, the gap between germline ends came to 13 bases. The CDR3 has 13 amino acids. The CDR3 spells CASSTGGGTEAFF. CDR3 sequence (DNA): TGTGCCAGCAGCACAGGTGGAGGAACTGAAGCTTTCTTT.

This rearrangement joins TRBV28 to TRBJ2-7; D tentatively reads TRBD1 or TRBD2 (5 bases each). This CDR3 contains 13 residues. Trimming shortened V by 8 bases and J by 5 bases, and 16 bases separated the two germline ends. CDR1 is MDHEN and CDR2 is SYDVKM in the germline V gene. The CDR3 DNA reads as TGTGCCAGCTGCGGACCCTGGGGACACGAGCAGTACGTC. It codes for CASCGPWGHEQYV.

This clonotype was observed many times. The chain links TRBV27 to TRBJ2-3; D is undetermined. The CDR3 covers 16 residues. Germline CDR1 reads MNHEY; CDR2 reads SMNVEV (reference sequence). The germline V and J ends were trimmed by 2 bases and 2 bases, with 14 bases remaining between them. The CDR3 DNA is TGTGCCAGCAGTTTAAAGGCAGGCTATACCACAGATACGCAGTATTTT. It yields the protein CASSLKAGYTTDTQYF.

This chain links TRBV20-1 with TRBJ2-4; D not certain. V gave up 5 bases and J gave up 0 bases, with 11 bases separating them. Germline-derived CDR1 and CDR2 are DFQATT and SNEGSKA (reference sequence). The CDR3 is 14 residues long. DNA of the CDR3: TGCAGTGCTCGTCCCGGCTTAGCCAAAAACATTCAGTACTTC. Protein product: CSARPGLAKNIQYF.

Comment on this clonotype: This could be a read error, since a much larger clone is one nucleotide away. The chain joins TRBV7-2 to TRBJ2-1, with D perhaps TRBD1 (5 bases). Trimming took 7 bases from V and 4 from J, leaving 5 bases between them. Germline assignment: CDR1 SGHTA and CDR2 FQGNSA. This CDR3 is built from 11 residues. In DNA, the CDR3 is TGTGCCAGCACAGGGTACAATGAGCAGTTCTTC. It codes for CASTGYNEQFF. The full variable domain, with the rest looked up from reference TRBV7-2 and TRBJ2-1, is GAGVSQSPSNKVTEKGKDVELRCDPISGHTALYWYRQSLGQGLEFLIYFQGNSAPDKSGLPSDRFSAERTGGSVSTLTIQRTQQEDSAVYLCASTGYNEQFFGPGTRLTVL.

The V call is TRBV20-1, the J call TRBJ2-1, with D possibly TRBD2 on 6 matching bases. Germline values: CDR1 DFQATT, CDR2 SNEGSKA (reference sequence). The CDR3 is made up of 15 amino acids. Deletions cut 0 bases from V and 3 bases from J, with 12 bases between. As DNA, the CDR3 is TGCAGTGCTAGAGAGCCTAGCGCCAACTACAATGAGCAGTTCTTC. This encodes CSAREPSANYNEQFF.

The chain uses TRBV6-1 and TRBJ2-1, with D possibly matching TRBD1 (6 bases). Germline V gives CDR1 MNHNS, CDR2 SASEGT. Trimming removed 2 bases at V and 4 bases at J, with 12 bases between. This CDR3 comprises 15 residues. CDR3 sequence reads: CASSEWTVTYNEQFF. CDR3 coding DNA: TGTGCCAGCAGTGAATGGACAGTTACTTACAATGAGCAGTTCTTC.

This clonotype appeared a few times. This may stem from a read error, because a much larger clone lies one nucleotide away. This chain connects TRBV7-9 to TRBJ1-2; D remains unclear. The germline CDR1 and CDR2 sequences are SEHNR and FQNEAQ (reference sequence). This CDR3 spans 17 amino acids. The CDR3 loop reads CSSSFFGLSTANYGYTF. CDR3 sequence (DNA): TGTTCCAGCAGCTTCTTTGGCCTTAGTACGGCTAACTATGGCTACACCTTC.

This clonotype has just a few counts. V and J are TRBV5-6 and TRBJ2-5, with D perhaps matching TRBD1 or TRBD2 (5 bases each). V lost 4 bases, J lost 6 bases, and 13 bases lay in between. This CDR3 region has 13 residues. Germline CDR1 is SGHDT and CDR2 is YYEEEE. The CDR3 reads CASSRRDGQTQYF. CDR3 coding DNA: TGTGCCAGCAGCCGAAGGGACGGTCAGACCCAGTACTTC.